The 5 T cell receptor beta chains listed next were all sequenced from one sample in a study of vaccination and CD4 T cells after COVID-19. No antigens are known for them. Sequence data for DNA of cultured CD4+ T cells were generated by the Oncomine TCR Beta short-read assay. It was cultured CD4+ T cells from which genomic DNA was extracted. TCRdb redid the calling of the PCR reads with MiXCR, one entry per CDR3 protein. This table holds roughly 11,000 distinct CDR3 sequences, more than 25% found once. Treatment noted: roughly 10-day PBMC culture with coronavirus spike peptide pools or control peptides (ViraFEST assay). Samples of CD4+ T cells were obtained from the unexposed donor before the COVID-19 pandemic (2011-2018). What was sequenced was CD4+ T cells from blood, cultured in vitro. The receptors were sampled from a human donor in good health.

V and J are TRBV12-3 or TRBV12-4 and TRBJ2-7, with TRBD2 identical over 16 bases. The CDR3 is made up of 15 amino acids. V lost 4 bases, J lost 7 bases, and 4 bases stayed unmatched. The CDR3 spells CASSSGLAGGFEQYF. CDR3 nucleotide sequence: TGTGCCAGCAGTTCGGGACTAGCGGGAGGGTTTGAGCAGTACTTC.

This chain joins TRBV20-1 and TRBJ2-7, with TRBD1 as a possible D gene (6 bases). Germline values: CDR1 DFQATT, CDR2 SNEGSKA (reference sequence). Trimming took 5 bases from V and 2 from J, leaving 13 bases between them. The CDR3 has 13 amino acids. CDR3 nucleotides: TGCAGTGCTGGGCTCCAGGGGACCTACGAGCAGTACTTC. As protein: CSAGLQGTYEQYF.

The chain is built from TRBV28 and TRBJ1-5; TRBD1 is a possible D gene (6 bases). The V end lost 6 bases, the J end lost 6 bases, and 12 bases lay between the germline ends. Per germline, CDR1 MDHEN and CDR2 SYDVKM. This CDR3 comprises 13 residues. Written as DNA, the CDR3 is TGTGCCAGCAGGGCACAGGGCTCTCAGCCCCAGCATTTT. It is translated as CASRAQGSQPQHF.

About this clonotype itself: One end of the junction is discordant with germline, which a read error may explain. V usage is TRBV7-6 and J usage is TRBJ1-4; D call uncertain. CDR3 length: 14 residues. Germline V gene data show CDR1 as SGHVS and CDR2 as FNYEAQ. Here the CDR3 reads CASSLDGRNGKLFF. In DNA, the CDR3 is TGTGCCAGCAGCTTGGACGGGCGTAATGGAAAACTGTTTTTT.

The gene calls are TRBV4-2 and TRBJ2-3; possible D gene TRBD2, 6 bases. V was pared by 4 bases and J by 0 bases, with 8 bases between. This CDR3 has 14 amino acids. Germline loops: CDR1 LGHNA, CDR2 YNFKEQ. For the CDR3, the DNA is TGTGCCAGCAGCCCACGGGAGAGCACAGATACGCAGTATTTT. Translated, it gives CASSPRESTDTQYF.